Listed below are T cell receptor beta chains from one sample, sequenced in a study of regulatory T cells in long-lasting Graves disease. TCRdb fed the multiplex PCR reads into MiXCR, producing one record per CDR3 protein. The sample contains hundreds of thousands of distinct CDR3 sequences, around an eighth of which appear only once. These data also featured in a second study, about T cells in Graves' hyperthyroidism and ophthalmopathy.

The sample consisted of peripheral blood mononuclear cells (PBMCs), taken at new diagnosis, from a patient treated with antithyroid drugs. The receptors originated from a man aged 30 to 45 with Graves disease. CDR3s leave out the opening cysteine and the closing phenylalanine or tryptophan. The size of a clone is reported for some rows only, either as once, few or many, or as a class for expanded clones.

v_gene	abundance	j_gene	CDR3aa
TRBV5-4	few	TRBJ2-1	ASSQSTSGRRAEQF
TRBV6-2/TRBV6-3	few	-	ASSYSTFYGETQY
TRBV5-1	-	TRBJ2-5	ASSFIAGGGQETQY
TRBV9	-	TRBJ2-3	ASSVAIGTDTQY
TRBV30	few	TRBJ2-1	AWKGRRYNEQF
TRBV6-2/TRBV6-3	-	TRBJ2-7	ASSLTSLEQY
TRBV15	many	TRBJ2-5	ATSTEGLTQETQY
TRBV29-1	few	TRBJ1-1	SGETANTEAF
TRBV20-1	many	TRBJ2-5	SARPQWTGGETQY
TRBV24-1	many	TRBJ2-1	ATSDSVDSSYNEQF
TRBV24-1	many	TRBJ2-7	ATSDPDRGGEQY
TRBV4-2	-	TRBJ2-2	ASSPLGGSGANTGELF
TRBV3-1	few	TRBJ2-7	ASSRAAAYEQY
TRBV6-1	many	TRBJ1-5	ASRRQRHQPQH
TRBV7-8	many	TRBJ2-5	ASSSLRGRGPETQY
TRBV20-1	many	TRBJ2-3	SARVTSGTDTQY
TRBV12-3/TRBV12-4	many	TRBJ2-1	ASSLAGVWTGPHNEQF
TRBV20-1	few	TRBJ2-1	SASGLAGAWGDEQF
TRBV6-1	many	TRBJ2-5	ASTARSSRETQY
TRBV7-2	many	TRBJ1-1	ASSLATHTEAF
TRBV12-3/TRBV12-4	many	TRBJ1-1	ASSWDGGTEAF
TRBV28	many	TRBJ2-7	ASSLPPDLGSYEQY
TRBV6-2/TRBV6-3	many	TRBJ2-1	ASRDAAADEQF
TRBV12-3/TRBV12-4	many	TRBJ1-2	ASSPGTRDTYGYT
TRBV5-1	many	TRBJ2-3	ASSQVEGPSTDTQY
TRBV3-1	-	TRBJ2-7	ASSQVPSRRGAYEQY
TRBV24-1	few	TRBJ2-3	ATSEPTSGTQY
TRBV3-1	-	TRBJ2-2	ASSQGTGTGELF
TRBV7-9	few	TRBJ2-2	ASSSPGAPFITGELF
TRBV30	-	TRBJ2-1	AWSVIAGVSNEQF
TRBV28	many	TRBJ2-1	ASSLVRSTGYYNEQF
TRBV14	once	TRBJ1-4	AGSQRTVNEKLF
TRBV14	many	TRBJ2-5	ASSRRGLAGLQETQY
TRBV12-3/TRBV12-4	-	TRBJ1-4	VSSLRQGRGEKLF
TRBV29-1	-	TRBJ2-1	SALGRRAYNEQF
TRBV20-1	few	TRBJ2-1	SARSIKARVSNEQF
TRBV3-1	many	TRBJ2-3	ASSHSGVTDTQY
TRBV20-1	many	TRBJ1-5	SAATGQGVSSNQPQH
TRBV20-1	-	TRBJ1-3	SAHRTDRNTIY
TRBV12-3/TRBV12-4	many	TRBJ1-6	ASGKGQGDSPLH
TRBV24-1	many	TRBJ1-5	ATSDGGYQPQH
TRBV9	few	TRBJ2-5	ASSVSVGGNQETQY
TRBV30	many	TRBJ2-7	AWSVLGFGEQY
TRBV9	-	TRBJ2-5	ASSLHRDRQETQY
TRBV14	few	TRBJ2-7	ASSQELAGSYEQY
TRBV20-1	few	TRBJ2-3	SAILWRAPSTDTQY
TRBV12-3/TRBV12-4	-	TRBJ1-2	ASSLRQGGGLNGYT
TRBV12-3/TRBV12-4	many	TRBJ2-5	ASSPGTSGRFSGETQY
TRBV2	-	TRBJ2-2	ASLGIAPPGELF
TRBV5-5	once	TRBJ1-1	ASSLFGGRNTEAF
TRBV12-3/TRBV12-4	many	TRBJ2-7	ASSLGQMAEQY
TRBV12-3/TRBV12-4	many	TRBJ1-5	ASSSQDSNQPQH
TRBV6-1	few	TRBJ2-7	ASSEAPGDRRGN